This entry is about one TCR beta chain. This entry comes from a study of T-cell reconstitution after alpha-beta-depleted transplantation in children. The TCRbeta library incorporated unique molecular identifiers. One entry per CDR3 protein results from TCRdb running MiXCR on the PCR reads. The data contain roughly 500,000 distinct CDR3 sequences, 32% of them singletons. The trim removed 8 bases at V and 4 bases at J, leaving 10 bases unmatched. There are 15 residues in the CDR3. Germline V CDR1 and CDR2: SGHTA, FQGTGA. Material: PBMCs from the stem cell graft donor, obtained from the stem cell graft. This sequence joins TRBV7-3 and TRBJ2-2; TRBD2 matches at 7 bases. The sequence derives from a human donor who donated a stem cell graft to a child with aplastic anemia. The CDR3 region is CASARGSLGTGELFF. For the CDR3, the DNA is TGTGCCAGCGCCCGCGGGAGTTTGGGCACCGGGGAGCTGTTTTTT.